These 31 T cell receptor beta chains came from one sample sequenced in a study of blood T cell repertoires in COVID-19. Assay: immunoSEQ multiplex PCR; the TCRdb copy retains only in-frame clones and omits some. The table records about 12,000 clones, 71% of them present only once. The sequencing sample was made of peripheral blood. These receptors originate from a man aged 55-75 years with COVID-19, enrolled during active disease.

This sequence joins TRBV5-8 and TRBJ1-1; D is perhaps TRBD1 (5 bases). CDR3 size: 16 residues. CDR1 is SGHTS, CDR2 YDEGEE, per germline. With 6 bases removed from V and 2 bases from J, the gap between germline ends came to 20 bases. The CDR3 bases are TGTGCCAGCACCCGACCTACACAGGCCTATAACACTGAAGCTTTCTTT. It encodes CASTRPTQAYNTEAFF.

The V gene is TRBV19, the J gene TRBJ2-5; a possible D gene is TRBD1 (6 bases). Germline V CDR1 and CDR2: LNHDA, SQIVND (reference sequence). V shed 2 bases and J shed 2 bases, with 9 bases lying between them. The CDR3 length is 14 residues. The DNA of the CDR3 is TGTGCCAGTAGTATATTGGGGGCTCAAGAGACCCAGTACTTC. Protein product: CASSILGAQETQYF.

This chain connects TRBV4-2 to TRBJ1-1; a possible D gene is TRBD1 (5 bases). The V gene's germline CDR1 is LGHNA and CDR2 YNFKEQ. This CDR3 comprises 16 residues. The germline V and J ends were trimmed by 1 base and 2 bases, with 14 bases remaining between them. The CDR3 DNA reads TGTGCCAGCAGCCAAGTTACGAGGGGACTAAACACTGAAGCTTTCTTT. Protein: CASSQVTRGLNTEAFF.

This clone was picked up one time. This chain uses TRBV11-3 with TRBJ1-3; TRBD1 might be the D (5 bases). The V gene lost 5 bases and the J gene lost 1 base, with 9 bases spanning the gap. This CDR3 has 14 residues. The V gene's germline CDR1 is SGHNT and CDR2 YENEEA. The CDR3 is CASSQGTSGNTIYF. In DNA form, the CDR3 reads TGTGCCAGCAGCCAGGGAACTTCTGGAAACACCATATATTTT.

The chain carries TRBV4-1 and TRBJ2-5; 11 positions agree with TRBD1. V lost 0 bases and J lost 3; bases outside the gene matches: 6. The CDR3 consists of 17 residues. The V gene's germline CDR1 is MGHRA and CDR2 YSYEKL. CDR3 DNA sequence: TGCGCCAGCAGCCAAGAGGGACAGGGGGTTGTCAAAGAGACCCAGTACTTC. This translates into CASSQEGQGVVKETQYF.

This clone came up once. The chain has TRBV5-4 and TRBJ2-5; a possible D gene is TRBD2 (6 bases). There are 15 residues in the CDR3. V was shortened by 0 bases and J by 7 bases, with 16 bases between the two germline ends. The germline gives CDR1 SGHNT, CDR2 YYREEE (reference sequence). This CDR3 reads CASSLGRDRRGTQYF. The CDR3 DNA follows: TGTGCCAGCAGCTTGGGGAGGGACCGGCGGGGGACCCAGTACTTC.

The chain is built from TRBV28 and TRBJ1-4; 7 positions match TRBD1. This CDR3 comprises 15 residues. Germline V gives CDR1 MDHEN, CDR2 SYDVKM. The trim removed 10 bases at V and 3 bases at J, leaving 11 bases unmatched. The CDR3: CATDAKGAANEKLFF. CDR3 bases: TGTGCCACCGACGCCAAGGGGGCGGCTAATGAAAAACTGTTTTTT.

V usage is TRBV29-1 and J usage is TRBJ2-1, with 14 nucleotides matching TRBD2. CDR3 size: 14 residues. V gave up 6 bases and J gave up 4 bases; unmatched junction bases: 2. Germline CDR1 is SQVTM and CDR2 is ANQGSEA. The CDR3 reads CSVRTSGRYNEQFF. The CDR3 DNA sequence: TGCAGCGTCCGGACTAGCGGGAGGTACAATGAGCAGTTCTTC.

This clone was detected a few times. This sequence joins TRBV5-1 and TRBJ1-1; weak D call: TRBD1 (6 bases). The CDR3 totals 13 residues. Germline V gene lookup returns CDR1 SGHRS and CDR2 YFSETQ. V lost 2 bases, J lost 9 bases, and 14 bases lay in between. CDR3 sequence (DNA): TGCGCCAGCAGCTTCGCCGGACAGAGTCAAGCTTTCTTT. This codes for CASSFAGQSQAFF.

The chain combines TRBV27 with TRBJ2-1; D gene ambiguous. Trimming took off 2 bases at V and 6 bases at J, with 11 bases between the two ends. The CDR3 contains 14 residues. Germline CDR1 MNHEY, CDR2 SMNVEV (reference sequence). The CDR3: CASSLGSHGNEQFF. In DNA form, the CDR3 reads TGTGCCAGCAGTTTAGGTTCACATGGCAATGAGCAGTTCTTC.

The J gene is TRBJ2-5, the V gene TRBV25-1, with TRBD2 matching 9 bases. Germline V gives CDR1 MGHDK, CDR2 SYGVNS. The CDR3 contains 15 residues. The junction had 9 bases not matched to a gene; V was cut back by 7 bases and J by 3 bases. Here the CDR3 reads CASIPIAGDKETQYF. The CDR3 DNA reads as TGTGCCAGCATCCCTATAGCGGGGGATAAAGAGACCCAGTACTTC. The full variable domain, its missing parts supplied by reference TRBV25-1 and TRBJ2-5, is EADIYQTPRYLVIGTGKKITLECSQTMGHDKMYWYQQDPGMELHLIHYSYGVNSTEKGDLSSESTVSRIRTEHFPLTLESARPSHTSQYLCASIPIAGDKETQYFGPGTRLLVL.

The chain carries TRBV6-5 and TRBJ1-3, with a possible D match to TRBD1 (6 bases). Per germline, CDR1 MNHEY and CDR2 SVGAGI. Trimming cost V 7 bases and J 4 bases, with 17 bases left between them. The CDR3 spans 15 residues. DNA of the CDR3: TGTGCCAGCACTACGCCCGGGACATTCGGAAACACCATATATTTT. Its protein is CASTTPGTFGNTIYF.

The V gene is TRBV6-1, the J gene TRBJ1-6; D is undetermined. There are 18 residues in the CDR3. V dropped 0 bases and J dropped 9 bases, with 21 bases sitting between them. Germline V CDR1 and CDR2: MNHNS, SASEGT. The CDR3 DNA follows: TGTGCCAGCAGTGAAGCGTTTTCGCGGGGTGGGTCAAGTTCACCCCTCCACTTT. This translates into CASSEAFSRGGSSSPLHF.

This chain links TRBV6-5 with TRBJ2-6; 10 bases agree with TRBD2. The CDR3 is 15 amino acids. The germline V gene encodes CDR1 MNHEY and CDR2 SVGAGI. After removal of 0 bases from V and 11 bases from J, the junction contained 4 bases not matched to a gene. The CDR3 spells CASSYSRGTSDVLTF. CDR3 sequence (DNA): TGTGCCAGCAGTTACTCGAGGGGGACTAGCGACGTCCTGACTTTC.

The chain uses TRBV3-1 (or the pseudogene TRBV3-2) and TRBJ2-5; D is unclear. The V gene lost 1 base and the J gene lost 5 bases, with 8 bases spanning the gap. This CDR3 has 13 amino acids. Germline V CDR1 and CDR2: LGHDT, YNNKEL (reference sequence). CDR3 in DNA: TGTGCCAGCAGCCAAGCGTTGTATGAGACCCAGTACTTC. It codes for CASSQALYETQYF.

This clone was detected only a few times. The rearrangement joins TRBV20-1 to TRBJ2-1, with D possibly TRBD2 on 5 matching bases. Germline CDR1 is DFQATT and CDR2 is SNEGSKA (reference sequence). CDR3 length equals 11 residues. In DNA form, the CDR3 reads TGCAGGCCGGAGGTCCGCAATGAGCAGTTCTTC. Translation gives CRPEVRNEQFF.

This clone was found a few times. CDR3 bases: TGTGCCACCAGCAACGGCGGGGCAGATACGCAGTATTTT. It translates to CATSNGGADTQYF. V gene TRBV15 combines with J gene TRBJ2-3; possible D gene TRBD2, 6 bases. V lost 4 bases, J lost 4 bases, and 9 bases lay in between. The CDR3 is made up of 13 amino acids. Germline lookup yields CDR1 LNHNV and CDR2 YYDKDF (reference sequence).

V gene TRBV2 combines with J gene TRBJ2-3, with 9 nucleotides matching TRBD1. Germline CDR1 reads SNHLY; CDR2 reads FYNNEI. This CDR3 is 14 amino acids long. The J segment lost 3 bases and the V segment lost 5 bases, leaving 3 bases of the junction unmatched. The CDR3 protein is CASSLQGATDTQYF. CDR3 bases: TGTGCCAGCAGTCTACAGGGGGCAACAGATACGCAGTATTTT. The variable domain in full, with the rest retrieved from reference TRBV2 and TRBJ2-3, is EPEVTQTPSHQVTQMGQEVILRCVPISNHLYFYWYRQILGQKVEFLVSFYNNEISEKSEIFDDQFSVERPDGSNFTLKIRSTKLEDSAMYFCASSLQGATDTQYFGPGTRLTVL.

This clone was seen only a few times. V is TRBV5-5 and J is TRBJ2-5; 14 nucleotides match TRBD2. Germline V gene sequence: CDR1 SGHKS, CDR2 YYEKEE (reference sequence). The CDR3 consists of 19 residues. The ends lost 0 bases at V and 2 bases at J; junction bases unmatched: 9. CDR3 DNA: TGTGCCAGCAGCTTGGGACTAGCGGGAGGGTCCACATTTCAAGAGACCCAGTACTTC. Its protein product is CASSLGLAGGSTFQETQYF.

The J gene is TRBJ1-1, the V gene TRBV15; TRBD1 matches 7 bases. J gave up 11 bases and V 1 base, and 10 bases lay outside the gene matches. This CDR3 is 14 amino acids long. Germline CDR1 reads LNHNV; CDR2 reads YYDKDF (reference sequence). CDR3 sequence: CATSRGTGEVRAFF. The CDR3 nucleotides read TGTGCCACCAGCAGAGGCACAGGGGAGGTGAGGGCTTTCTTT.

This clone was observed once. The chain links TRBV6-2 or TRBV6-3 to TRBJ2-2; 9 bases are a match to TRBD2. This CDR3 contains 16 residues. CDR1 is MNHEY and CDR2 is SVGEGT in the germline V gene. V lost 5 bases to trimming and J lost 2 bases; unmatched junction nucleotides: 6. In nucleotides, the CDR3 is TGTGCCAGCAGTCGTTCTAGCGGGGCAAACACCGGGGAGCTGTTTTTT. It yields the protein CASSRSSGANTGELFF.

This chain links TRBV7-9 with TRBJ1-2; D remains ambiguous. Trimming stripped 3 bases from V and 4 bases from J, with 9 bases between. Germline lookup yields CDR1 SEHNR and CDR2 FQNEAQ (reference sequence). The length of the CDR3 is 13 residues. The CDR3 bases are TGTGCCAGCAGCTTGCTAGCACCCTATGGCTACACCTTC. Amino acid sequence: CASSLLAPYGYTF.

The V call is TRBV11-2, the J call TRBJ2-1; 8 bases agree with TRBD1. Germline trimming cut 1 base from V and 6 bases from J; bases unmatched to any gene: 2. The CDR3 loop spans 14 amino acids. The germline V gene has CDR1 SGHAT and CDR2 FQNNGV. The CDR3 loop reads CASSLGGQVNEQFF. DNA for the CDR3: TGTGCCAGCAGCTTAGGGGGACAGGTCAATGAGCAGTTCTTC.

The chain couples TRBV4-1 to TRBJ2-1; 10 nucleotides agree with TRBD2. This CDR3 has 17 amino acids. CDR1 and CDR2 from the germline V gene are MGHRA and YSYEKL. J gave up 2 bases and V 1 base, and 5 bases lay outside the gene matches. The CDR3 DNA reads as TGCGCCAGCAGCCAAGGGCCTAGCGGGAGACCCTACAATGAGCAGTTCTTC. This codes for CASSQGPSGRPYNEQFF.

The DNA of the CDR3 is TGTGCCAGCAGCCTAAGCTATGGACTAGCGACAGATACGCAGTATTTT. As protein: CASSLSYGLATDTQYF. V and J are TRBV7-9 and TRBJ2-3, with 9 bases aligning to TRBD2. The J segment lost 3 bases and the V segment lost 5 bases, leaving 9 bases of the junction unmatched. Germline V CDR1 and CDR2: SEHNR, FQNEAQ (reference sequence). The CDR3 covers 16 residues.

This clone has just a few counts. V gene TRBV27 combines with J gene TRBJ2-1; D not resolved. Germline V CDR1 and CDR2: MNHEY, SMNVEV (reference sequence). This CDR3 contains 13 residues. Deletions cut 3 bases from V and 8 bases from J, with 11 bases between. The CDR3 DNA reads as TGTGCCAGCAGTTTGGTCAGGTCGGATGAGCAGTTCTTC. Its protein product is CASSLVRSDEQFF.

This clone came up once. The rearrangement links TRBV29-1 to TRBJ1-2; D remains ambiguous. V was pared by 3 bases and J by 1 base, with 6 bases between. Germline V lookup: CDR1 SQVTM, CDR2 ANQGSEA. The CDR3 is 12 residues long. The CDR3 nucleotides are TGCAGCGTTGAGAGCCATAACTATGGCTACACCTTC. The encoded protein is CSVESHNYGYTF.

J is TRBJ2-7 and V is TRBV6-1, with TRBD1 as a possible D gene (7 bases). V lost 1 base and J lost 3, with 13 bases in between. Per the germline V gene, CDR1 is MNHNS and CDR2 is SASEGT. This CDR3 contains 15 residues. The CDR3 sequence is CASSEGFRGDYEQYF. For the CDR3, the DNA is TGTGCCAGCAGTGAAGGTTTCAGGGGGGACTACGAGCAGTACTTC.

The rearrangement joins TRBV28 to TRBJ2-1, with TRBD1 as a possible D gene (6 bases). This CDR3 is built from 13 residues. Per germline, CDR1 MDHEN and CDR2 SYDVKM. V lost 8 bases and J 3 bases, leaving 11 bases between the germline ends. Written as DNA, the CDR3 is TGTGCCAGCCCCAGGACAGTCTACAATGAGCAGTTCTTC. It is translated as CASPRTVYNEQFF.

The DNA for the CDR3 is TGCGCCAGCAGCCAGATTTCTGGACAGTACTATGGCTACACCTTC. Translation gives CASSQISGQYYGYTF. The rearrangement links TRBV4-3 to TRBJ1-2, with TRBD1 as a possible D gene (6 bases). V was pared by 3 bases and J by 3 bases, with 14 bases between. Germline V gene data show CDR1 as LGHNA and CDR2 as YSLEER. CDR3 length: 15 amino acids.

The chain links TRBV2 to TRBJ2-1; a weak D match, TRBD2 (5 bases). V lost 3 bases to trimming and J lost 4 bases, with 13 bases between them. Looked up from germline, CDR1 is SNHLY and CDR2 is FYNNEI. The CDR3 is 15 residues long. The CDR3 DNA follows: TGTGCCAGCAGTGAGAGGGAGTTGGTATACAATGAGCAGTTCTTC. It yields the protein CASSERELVYNEQFF.